This TCR beta chain came from a study of blood T cell repertoires in COVID-19. On the study more broadly: The United States, Italy and Spain supplied acute and convalescent COVID-19 samples.

Trimming removed 6 bases at V and 4 bases at J, with 15 bases between. Germline CDR1 and CDR2: MDHEN and SYDVKM. This CDR3 contains 14 residues. Adults between about 18 and 95 years of age took part from fewer than 30 US areas. Participants' own reports of clinical history determined their cohort assignment. Recovered Cohort 3 donors showed two negative PCRs, clearance, or symptom resolution. Sequencing was performed with immunoSEQ multiplex PCR; in TCRdb, only in-frame clones are kept and a portion is missing. The sample has 150,000 or so clones, approximately 82% seen once; the top ten hold around 4.8%.

The genes are TRBV28 and TRBJ1-2; a weak D match, TRBD1 (6 bases). This TCR came from a woman in her 50s who had recovered from COVID-19. Sample: PBMCs or T cells enriched from blood (not recorded which). The CDR3 coding sequence is TGTGCCAGCAGGGTAGGGGGGGCCGGCTATGGCTACACCTTC. Translating gives CASRVGGAGYGYTF.